This TCR beta chain was observed in a study of blood T cell repertoires in COVID-19. Per the authors' pipeline: Scientists estimated how many nucleated cells there were by amplifying reference gene primers. Method: immunoSEQ multiplex PCR; TCRdb's copy keeps in-frame clones and lacks some. The DNA was the basis for D and trimming; V, J and clone size are from that table. In the table there are some 240,000 clones, approximately 86% of which are singletons. CDR1 is KGHDR and CDR2 is SFDVKD in the germline V gene. This CDR3 comprises 15 residues. Trimming left V 1 base short and J 7 bases short, with 12 bases between.

The sequence derives from a woman in her 40s with acute COVID-19. The sample taken for sequencing was PBMCs or T cells enriched from blood (not recorded which). This chain connects TRBV24-1 to TRBJ2-2; maybe TRBD1 (6 bases). DNA for the CDR3: TGTGCCACCAGTGATTTTGGGCAGGGGTACGGGGAGCTGTTTTTT. It encodes CATSDFGQGYGELFF.